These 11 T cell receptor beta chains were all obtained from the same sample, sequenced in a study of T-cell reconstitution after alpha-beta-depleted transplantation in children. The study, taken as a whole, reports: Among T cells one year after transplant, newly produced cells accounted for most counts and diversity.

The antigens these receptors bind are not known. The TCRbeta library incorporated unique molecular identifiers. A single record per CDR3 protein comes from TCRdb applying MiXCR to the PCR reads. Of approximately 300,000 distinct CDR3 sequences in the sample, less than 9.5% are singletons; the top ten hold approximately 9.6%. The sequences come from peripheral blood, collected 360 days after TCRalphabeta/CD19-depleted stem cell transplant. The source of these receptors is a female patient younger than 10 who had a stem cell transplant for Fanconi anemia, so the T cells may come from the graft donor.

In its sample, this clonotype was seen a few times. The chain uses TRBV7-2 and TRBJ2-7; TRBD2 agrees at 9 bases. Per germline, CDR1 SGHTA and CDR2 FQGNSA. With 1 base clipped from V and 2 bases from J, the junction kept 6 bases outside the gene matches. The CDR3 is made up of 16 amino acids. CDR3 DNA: TGTGCCAGCAGCTTAGGGAAGCAGCGGGGGGCCTACGAGCAGTACGTC. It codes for CASSLGKQRGAYEQYV.

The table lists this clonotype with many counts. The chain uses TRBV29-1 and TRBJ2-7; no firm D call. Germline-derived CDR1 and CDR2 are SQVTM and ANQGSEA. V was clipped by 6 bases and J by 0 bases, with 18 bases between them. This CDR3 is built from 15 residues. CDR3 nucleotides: TGCAGCGTGATCCCTGGCCTCTCTGTCTCCTACGAGCAGTACTTC. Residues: CSVIPGLSVSYEQYF.

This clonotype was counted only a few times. CDR3 protein: CASSQPTGGGYTF. CDR3 in DNA: TGTGCCAGCAGCCAACCAACAGGGGGTGGCTACACCTTC. The J gene is TRBJ1-2, the V gene TRBV3-1, with 8 bases matching TRBD1. This CDR3 region has 13 residues. CDR1 is LGHDT and CDR2 is YNNKEL in the germline V gene (reference sequence). Trimming at V came to 2 bases and at J to 7 bases, leaving 3 bases not matched to a gene.

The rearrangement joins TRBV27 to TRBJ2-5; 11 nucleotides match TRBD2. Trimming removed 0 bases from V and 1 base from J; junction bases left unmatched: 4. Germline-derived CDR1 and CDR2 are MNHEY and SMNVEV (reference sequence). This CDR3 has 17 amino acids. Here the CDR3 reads CASSLSQGLAAQETQYF. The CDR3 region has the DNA TGTGCCAGCAGTTTATCCCAGGGACTAGCGGCCCAAGAGACCCAGTACTTC.

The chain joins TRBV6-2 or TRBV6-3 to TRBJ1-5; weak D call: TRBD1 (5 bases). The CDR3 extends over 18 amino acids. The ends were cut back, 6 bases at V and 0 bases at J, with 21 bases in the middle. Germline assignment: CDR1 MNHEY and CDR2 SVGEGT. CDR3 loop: CASRSSSRGGYSNQPQHF. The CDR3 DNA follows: TGTGCCAGCAGATCCTCCTCTCGGGGGGGTTATAGCAATCAGCCCCAGCATTTT.

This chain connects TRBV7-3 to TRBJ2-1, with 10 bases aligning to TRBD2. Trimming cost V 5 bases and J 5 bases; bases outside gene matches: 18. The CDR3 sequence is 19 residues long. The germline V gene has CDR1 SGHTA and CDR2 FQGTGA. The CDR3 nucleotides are TGTGCCAGCAGCCCAAAAGATCTAGCGGGGGTAGTAACCGACAATGAGCAGTTCTTC. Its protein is CASSPKDLAGVVTDNEQFF.

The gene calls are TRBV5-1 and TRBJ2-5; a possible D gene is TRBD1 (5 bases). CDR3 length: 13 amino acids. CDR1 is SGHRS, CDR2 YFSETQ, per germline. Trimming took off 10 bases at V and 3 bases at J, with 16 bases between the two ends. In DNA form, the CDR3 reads TGCGCCGGCGCTTGGACACCCGAAGAGACCCAGTACTTC. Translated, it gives CAGAWTPEETQYF.

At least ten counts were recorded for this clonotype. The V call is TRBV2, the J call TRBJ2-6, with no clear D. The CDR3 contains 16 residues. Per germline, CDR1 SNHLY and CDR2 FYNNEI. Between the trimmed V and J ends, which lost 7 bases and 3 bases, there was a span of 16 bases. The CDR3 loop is CASTISEAYGANVLTF. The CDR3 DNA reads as TGTGCCAGCACGATATCAGAGGCGTATGGGGCCAACGTCCTGACTTTC.

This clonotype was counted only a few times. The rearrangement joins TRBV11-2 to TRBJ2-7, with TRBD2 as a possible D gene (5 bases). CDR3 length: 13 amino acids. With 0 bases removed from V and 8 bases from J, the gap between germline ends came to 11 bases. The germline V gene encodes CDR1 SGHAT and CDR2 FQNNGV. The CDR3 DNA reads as TGTGCCAGCAGCTTAGACTCGGCGGGTCAGCAGTACTTC. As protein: CASSLDSAGQQYF. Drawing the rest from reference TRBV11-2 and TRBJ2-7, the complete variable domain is EAGVAQSPRYKIIEKRQSVAFWCNPISGHATLYWYQQILGQGPKLLIQFQNNGVVDDSQLPKDRFSAERLKGVDSTLKIQPAKLEDSAVYLCASSLDSAGQQYFGPGTRLTVT.

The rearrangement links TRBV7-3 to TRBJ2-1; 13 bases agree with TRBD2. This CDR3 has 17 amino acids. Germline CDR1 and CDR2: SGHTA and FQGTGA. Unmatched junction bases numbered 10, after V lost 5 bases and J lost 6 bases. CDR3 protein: CASSQSRTSGSINEQFF. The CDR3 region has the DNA TGTGCCAGCAGCCAATCCCGGACTAGCGGGAGTATCAATGAGCAGTTCTTC.

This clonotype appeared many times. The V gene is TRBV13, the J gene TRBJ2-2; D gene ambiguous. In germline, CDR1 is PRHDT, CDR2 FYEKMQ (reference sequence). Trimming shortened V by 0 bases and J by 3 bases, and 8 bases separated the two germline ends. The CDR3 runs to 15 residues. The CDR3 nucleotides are TGTGCCAGCAGCTTAGGACAGACATACACCGGGGAGCTGTTTTTT. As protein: CASSLGQTYTGELFF.